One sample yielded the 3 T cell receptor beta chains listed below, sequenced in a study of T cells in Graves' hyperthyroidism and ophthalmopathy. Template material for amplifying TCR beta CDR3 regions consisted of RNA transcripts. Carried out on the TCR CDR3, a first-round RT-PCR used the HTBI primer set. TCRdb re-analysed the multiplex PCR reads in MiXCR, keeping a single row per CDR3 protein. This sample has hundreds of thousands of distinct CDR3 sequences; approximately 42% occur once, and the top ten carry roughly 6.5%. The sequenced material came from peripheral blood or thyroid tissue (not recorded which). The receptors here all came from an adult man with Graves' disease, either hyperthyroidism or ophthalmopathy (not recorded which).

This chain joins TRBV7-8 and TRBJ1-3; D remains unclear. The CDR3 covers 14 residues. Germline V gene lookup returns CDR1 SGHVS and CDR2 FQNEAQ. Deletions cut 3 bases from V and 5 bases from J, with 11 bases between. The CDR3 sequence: CASSLLVSRNTIYF. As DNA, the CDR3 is TGTGCCAGCAGCTTGCTAGTATCTCGAAACACCATATATTTT.

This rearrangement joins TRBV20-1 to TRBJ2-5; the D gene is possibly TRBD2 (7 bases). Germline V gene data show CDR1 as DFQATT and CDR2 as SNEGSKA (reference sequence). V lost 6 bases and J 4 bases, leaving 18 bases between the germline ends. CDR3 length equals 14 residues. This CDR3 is CSAPDGGRGETQYF. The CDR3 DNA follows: TGCAGTGCCCCCGACGGGGGGCGCGGAGAGACCCAGTACTTC.

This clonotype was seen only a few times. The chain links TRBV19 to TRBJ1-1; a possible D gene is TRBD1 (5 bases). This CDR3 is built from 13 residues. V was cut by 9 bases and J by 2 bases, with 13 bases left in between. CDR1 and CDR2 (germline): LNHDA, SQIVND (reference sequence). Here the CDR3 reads CAREDGGNTEAFF. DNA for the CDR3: TGTGCCAGGGAGGACGGGGGAAACACTGAAGCTTTCTTT.